This is a list of T cell receptor beta chains from one sample in a study of metastatic and nonmetastatic thyroid tumors. Through MiXCR, TCRdb re-clonotyped the PCR reads. The repertoire holds around 37,000 clones, with roughly 20% as singletons. Sequencing was carried out using blood. These receptors came from a female donor with papillary thyroid cancer or a benign thyroid nodule (not recorded which). Some clones in this sample may be carry-over from other donors' samples. Each CDR3 is given with its conserved first and last residue. A D gene is named only where the DNA matches it firmly. Size is stated for part of the rows, as once, few or many counts, or as a class when the clone is expanded.

j_gene: TRBJ2-1; abundance: many; v_gene: TRBV2; d_gene: .; CDR3aa: CASSEALAVFF; CDR3nt: TGTGCCAGCAGTGAGGCCCTAGCCGTGTTCTTC
j_gene: TRBJ1-1; abundance: many; v_gene: TRBV7-3; d_gene: TRBD1; CDR3aa: CASSPTGTEAFF; CDR3nt: TGTGCCAGCAGCCCGACAGGGACTGAAGCTTTCTTT
j_gene: TRBJ2-2; abundance: .; v_gene: TRBV20-1; d_gene: TRBD1; CDR3aa: CSARPQQGHYTGELFF; CDR3nt: TGCAGTGCTAGACCTCAACAGGGGCACTACACCGGGGAGCTGTTTTTT
j_gene: TRBJ2-1; abundance: many; v_gene: TRBV6-1; d_gene: .; CDR3aa: CASSSGIYNEQFF; CDR3nt: TGTGCCAGCAGTTCAGGGATTTACAATGAGCAGTTCTTC
j_gene: TRBJ1-2; abundance: .; v_gene: TRBV27; d_gene: .; CDR3aa: CASSSLRGAYGYTF; CDR3nt: TGTGCCAGCTCCTCCCTTAGGGGCGCTTATGGCTACACCTTC
j_gene: TRBJ1-1; abundance: few; v_gene: TRBV28; d_gene: TRBD1; CDR3aa: CASSYRGWAGTEAFF; CDR3nt: TGTGCCAGCAGTTACAGGGGGTGGGCGGGAACTGAAGCTTTCTTT
j_gene: TRBJ1-2; abundance: many; v_gene: TRBV4-2; d_gene: .; CDR3aa: CASSQDRASHYGYTF; CDR3nt: TGTGCCAGCAGCCAAGATAGGGCCAGCCACTATGGCTACACCTTC
j_gene: TRBJ2-7; abundance: few; v_gene: TRBV4-1; d_gene: .; CDR3aa: CASSQVDRTAYEQYF; CDR3nt: TGCGCCAGCAGCCAAGTAGACAGGACTGCTTACGAGCAGTACTTC
j_gene: TRBJ2-4; abundance: many; v_gene: TRBV12-3/TRBV12-4; d_gene: TRBD1; CDR3aa: CASSLDRDAKNIQYF; CDR3nt: TGTGCCAGCAGTTTGGACAGGGATGCCAAAAACATTCAGTACTTC
j_gene: TRBJ2-1; abundance: many; v_gene: TRBV6-5; d_gene: TRBD2; CDR3aa: CASRQILAGVSYNEQFF; CDR3nt: TGTGCCAGCAGACAAATATTAGCGGGAGTGAGCTACAATGAGCAGTTCTTC
j_gene: TRBJ1-6; abundance: .; v_gene: TRBV5-3; d_gene: .; CDR3aa: CARSPRVGSYNSPLHF; CDR3nt: TGTGCCAGAAGCCCGAGGGTGGGGTCCTATAATTCACCCCTCCACTTT
j_gene: TRBJ2-1; abundance: .; v_gene: TRBV7-3; d_gene: .; CDR3aa: CASSSSSYNEQFF; CDR3nt: TGCGCAAGCAGCTCAAGCTCCTACAATGAGCAGTTCTTC
j_gene: TRBJ2-3; abundance: many; v_gene: TRBV5-6; d_gene: .; CDR3aa: CASSWGGLTDTQYF; CDR3nt: TGTGCCAGCAGCTGGGGCGGCCTCACAGATACGCAGTATTTT
j_gene: TRBJ2-7; abundance: many; v_gene: TRBV4-1; d_gene: TRBD2; CDR3aa: CASSQGERGRLASYEQYF; CDR3nt: TGCGCCAGCAGCCAGGGGGAGCGGGGCCGCCTCGCCTCCTACGAGCAGTACTTC
j_gene: TRBJ2-1; abundance: many; v_gene: TRBV12-3/TRBV12-4; d_gene: .; CDR3aa: CASSLMMGGYEQFF; CDR3nt: TGTGCCAGCAGTTTGATGATGGGGGGCTATGAGCAGTTCTTC
j_gene: TRBJ2-1; abundance: few; v_gene: TRBV19; d_gene: .; CDR3aa: CASSKLVGAQYEQFF; CDR3nt: TGTGCCAGTAGTAAACTGGTGGGAGCCCAGTATGAGCAGTTCTTC
j_gene: TRBJ2-1; abundance: few; v_gene: TRBV6-1; d_gene: TRBD2; CDR3aa: CASSETSGSPNEQFF; CDR3nt: TGTGCCAGCAGTGAGACTAGCGGGAGTCCCAATGAGCAGTTCTTC
j_gene: TRBJ2-3; abundance: few; v_gene: TRBV25-1; d_gene: .; CDR3aa: CSSVGGLALRDADTQYF; CDR3nt: TGTTCCAGCGTAGGGGGCCTAGCGTTGAGGGATGCAGATACGCAGTATTTT
j_gene: TRBJ1-3; abundance: many; v_gene: TRBV20-1; d_gene: .; CDR3aa: CSATSSPGNTIYF; CDR3nt: TGCAGTGCAACCTCCAGCCCTGGAAACACCATATATTTT
j_gene: TRBJ2-3; abundance: many; v_gene: TRBV4-2; d_gene: .; CDR3aa: CASSQDLGGAQYF; CDR3nt: TGTGCCAGCAGCCAAGATCTGGGCGGGGCGCAGTATTTT
j_gene: TRBJ2-5; abundance: many; v_gene: TRBV5-1; d_gene: TRBD2; CDR3aa: CASSLGDAGGETQYF; CDR3nt: TGCGCCAGCAGCTTGGGGGACGCGGGAGGTGAGACCCAGTACTTC
j_gene: TRBJ2-6; abundance: many; v_gene: TRBV9; d_gene: .; CDR3aa: CASSGVSGANVLTF; CDR3nt: TGTGCCAGCAGTGGGGTGTCTGGGGCCAACGTCCTGACTTTC
j_gene: TRBJ2-7; abundance: .; v_gene: TRBV6-1; d_gene: .; CDR3aa: CAGRKGIGYEECF; CDR3nt: TGTGCCGGCAGGAAAGGGATAGGCTACGAGGAGTGCTTC
j_gene: TRBJ2-7; abundance: .; v_gene: TRBV4-2; d_gene: .; CDR3aa: CASSQFRDISYEQYF; CDR3nt: TGTGCCAGCAGCCAATTCCGGGACATCTCCTACGAGCAGTACTTC
j_gene: TRBJ2-7; abundance: .; v_gene: TRBV7-2; d_gene: TRBD1; CDR3aa: CASSLRQGAEEQYF; CDR3nt: TGTGCCAGCAGCTTGAGACAGGGGGCCGAAGAGCAGTACTTC
j_gene: TRBJ1-6; abundance: .; v_gene: TRBV20-1; d_gene: .; CDR3aa: CSARYSTGHGLSSPLHF; CDR3nt: TGCAGTGCTAGATATAGTACAGGGCATGGGTTGAGTTCACCCCTCCACTTT
j_gene: TRBJ2-5; abundance: many; v_gene: TRBV27; d_gene: .; CDR3aa: CASSDIQETQYF; CDR3nt: TGTGCCAGCAGTGACATCCAAGAGACCCAGTACTTC
j_gene: TRBJ2-5; abundance: many; v_gene: TRBV7-9; d_gene: .; CDR3aa: CASSRGVAEQETQYF; CDR3nt: TGTGCCAGCAGCAGGGGGGTAGCGGAACAAGAGACCCAGTACTTC
j_gene: TRBJ2-3; abundance: .; v_gene: TRBV20-1; d_gene: TRBD2; CDR3aa: CSAPPGTSDTDTQYF; CDR3nt: TGCAGTGCTCCCCCCGGGACTAGCGACACAGATACGCAGTATTTT
j_gene: TRBJ2-7; abundance: .; v_gene: TRBV30; d_gene: .; CDR3aa: CAWSVGSSYEQYF; CDR3nt: TGTGCCTGGAGTGTTGGTAGCTCGTACGAGCAGTACTTC
j_gene: TRBJ2-7; abundance: .; v_gene: TRBV4-1; d_gene: .; CDR3aa: CASSQGGGSSYEQYF; CDR3nt: TGCGCCAGCAGCCAAGGTGGGGGGAGTTCCTACGAGCAGTACTTC
j_gene: TRBJ1-1; abundance: few; v_gene: TRBV27; d_gene: .; CDR3aa: CASRRGGTEAFF; CDR3nt: TGTGCCAGCAGGCGTGGGGGCACTGAAGCTTTCTTT
j_gene: TRBJ1-3; abundance: many; v_gene: TRBV7-2; d_gene: .; CDR3aa: CASSYYDSSGNTIYF; CDR3nt: TGTGCCAGCAGTTACTACGACAGCTCTGGAAACACCATATATTTT
j_gene: TRBJ1-1; abundance: many; v_gene: TRBV20-1; d_gene: .; CDR3aa: CSAREPQGGTTEAFF; CDR3nt: TGCAGTGCTAGAGAACCTCAAGGAGGGACCACTGAAGCTTTCTTT
j_gene: TRBJ1-4; abundance: many; v_gene: TRBV20-1; d_gene: TRBD1; CDR3aa: CSAPTGAVEKLFF; CDR3nt: TGCAGTGCCCCGACAGGGGCGGTTGAAAAACTGTTTTTT
j_gene: TRBJ1-2; abundance: medium-sized; v_gene: TRBV6-6; d_gene: .; CDR3aa: CASSYEGRGSYGYTF; CDR3nt: TGTGCCAGCAGTTACGAGGGAAGGGGAAGCTATGGCTACACCTTC
j_gene: TRBJ1-5; abundance: .; v_gene: TRBV10-1; d_gene: .; CDR3aa: CASSEGRGRNHLQHF; CDR3nt: TGCGCCAGCAGTGAGGGACGGGGTCGCAATCATCTCCAGCATTTT
j_gene: TRBJ2-3; abundance: few; v_gene: TRBV6-1; d_gene: .; CDR3aa: CASSKTATSTDTQYF; CDR3nt: TGTGCCAGCAGCAAGACAGCTACTAGCACAGATACGCAGTATTTT
j_gene: TRBJ2-7; abundance: few; v_gene: TRBV12-3/TRBV12-4; d_gene: .; CDR3aa: CASTLHRDDEQYF; CDR3nt: TGTGCCAGCACTCTACACAGAGACGACGAGCAGTACTTC
j_gene: TRBJ2-1; abundance: few; v_gene: TRBV4-1; d_gene: TRBD2; CDR3aa: CASSQTSVGYNEQFF; CDR3nt: TGCGCCAGCAGCCAAACTAGCGTGGGATACAATGAGCAGTTCTTC
j_gene: TRBJ1-5; abundance: many; v_gene: TRBV30; d_gene: TRBD1; CDR3aa: CAWSAGGRQPQHF; CDR3nt: TGTGCCTGGAGTGCAGGGGGCAGACAGCCCCAGCATTTT
j_gene: TRBJ1-1; abundance: many; v_gene: TRBV29-1; d_gene: .; CDR3aa: CSVEDGRRVAEAFF; CDR3nt: TGCAGCGTTGAAGATGGTCGCAGGGTAGCTGAAGCTTTCTTT
j_gene: TRBJ1-6; abundance: medium-sized; v_gene: TRBV6-1; d_gene: TRBD1; CDR3aa: CASSGTGDNSPLHF; CDR3nt: TGTGCCAGCAGTGGGACAGGGGATAATTCACCCCTCCACTTT
j_gene: TRBJ1-4; abundance: many; v_gene: TRBV19; d_gene: .; CDR3aa: CASSARVGKLFF; CDR3nt: TGTGCCAGTAGTGCCCGGGTAGGAAAACTGTTTTTT
j_gene: TRBJ1-5; abundance: many; v_gene: TRBV7-3; d_gene: .; CDR3aa: CASSSNHQGISPQHF; CDR3nt: TGTGCCAGCAGCTCCAACCACCAGGGGATAAGTCCCCAGCATTTT
j_gene: TRBJ1-5; abundance: many; v_gene: TRBV2; d_gene: .; CDR3aa: CASSRKGRGGQPQHF; CDR3nt: TGTGCCAGCAGTCGAAAAGGGAGGGGAGGTCAGCCCCAGCATTTT
j_gene: TRBJ1-1; abundance: .; v_gene: TRBV6-5; d_gene: .; CDR3aa: CASSSGISNTEAFF; CDR3nt: TGTGCCAGCAGTTCGGGGATCTCAAACACTGAAGCTTTCTTT
j_gene: TRBJ1-6; abundance: many; v_gene: TRBV18; d_gene: .; CDR3aa: CASSPLGDSNSPLHF; CDR3nt: TGTGCCAGCTCACCACTCGGGGATTCTAATTCACCCCTCCACTTT
j_gene: TRBJ2-7; abundance: .; v_gene: TRBV7-2; d_gene: .; CDR3aa: CASSLGVTSYEQYF; CDR3nt: TGTGCCAGCAGCTTAGGGGTGACCTCCTACGAGCAGTACTTC
j_gene: TRBJ2-7; abundance: .; v_gene: TRBV5-1; d_gene: TRBD2; CDR3aa: CASSSQYRLAGAYEQYF; CDR3nt: TGCGCCAGCAGCTCCCAATACCGACTAGCGGGAGCCTACGAGCAGTACTTC
j_gene: TRBJ2-3; abundance: many; v_gene: TRBV19; d_gene: .; CDR3aa: CASSIPTSTDTQYF; CDR3nt: TGTGCCAGTAGTATTCCGACTAGCACAGATACGCAGTATTTT
j_gene: TRBJ2-7; abundance: many; v_gene: TRBV7-9; d_gene: .; CDR3aa: CASSLAGSYEQYF; CDR3nt: TGTGCCAGCAGCCTGGCGGGGTCCTACGAGCAGTACTTC
j_gene: TRBJ2-7; abundance: .; v_gene: TRBV30; d_gene: TRBD2; CDR3aa: CAWSVPASGRYEQYF; CDR3nt: TGTGCCTGGAGTGTACCGGCTAGCGGGAGGTACGAGCAGTACTTC
j_gene: TRBJ2-7; abundance: few; v_gene: TRBV28; d_gene: .; CDR3aa: CASSLPLGPYEQYF; CDR3nt: TGTGCCAGCAGTTTACCTCTAGGACCCTACGAGCAGTACTTC
j_gene: TRBJ2-3; abundance: many; v_gene: TRBV6-4; d_gene: TRBD2; CDR3aa: CASSDSTSGGDF; CDR3nt: TGTGCCAGCAGTGACTCGACTAGCGGGGGGGATTTT
j_gene: TRBJ1-2; abundance: many; v_gene: TRBV4-1; d_gene: TRBD1; CDR3aa: CASSQEDRGFDGYTF; CDR3nt: TGCGCCAGCAGCCAAGAGGACAGGGGGTTTGATGGCTACACCTTC